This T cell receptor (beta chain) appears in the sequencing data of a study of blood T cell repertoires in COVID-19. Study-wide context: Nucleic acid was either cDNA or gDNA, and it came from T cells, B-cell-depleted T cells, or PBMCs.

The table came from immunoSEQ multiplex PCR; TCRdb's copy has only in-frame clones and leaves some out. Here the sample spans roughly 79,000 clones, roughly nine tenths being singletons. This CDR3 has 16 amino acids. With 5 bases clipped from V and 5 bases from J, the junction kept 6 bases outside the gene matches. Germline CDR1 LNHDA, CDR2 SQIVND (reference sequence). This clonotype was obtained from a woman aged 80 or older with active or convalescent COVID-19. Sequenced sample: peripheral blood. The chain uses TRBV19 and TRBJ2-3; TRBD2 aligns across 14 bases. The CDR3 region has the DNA TGTGCCAGTAGTCTAAGGACTAGCGGGGGGAAAGATACGCAGTATTTT. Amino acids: CASSLRTSGGKDTQYF.